Sequencing of this T cell receptor beta chain was carried out in a study of OX40 agonist ivuxolimab in advanced cancers. Germline V CDR1 and CDR2: SGHKS, YYEKEE (reference sequence). V gave up 2 bases and J gave up 0 bases, with 8 bases separating them. The CDR3 length is 14 residues. Here immunoSEQ multiplex PCR was the method, and the copy in TCRdb shows in-frame clones only, minus some. The data contain 65,000 to 100,000 clones, around 90% of them singletons. The material sequenced was CD4+ or CD8+ T cells sorted from blood, taken in a trial of the OX40 agonist ivuxolimab. The rearrangement uses TRBV5-5 and TRBJ1-1; unclear D gene. The clonotype originates from an adult with an advanced solid tumor such as melanoma, head and neck, liver or kidney cancer. Written as DNA, the CDR3 is TGTGCCAGCAGCTTAATTGTCTTGAACACTGAAGCTTTCTTT. Residues: CASSLIVLNTEAFF.